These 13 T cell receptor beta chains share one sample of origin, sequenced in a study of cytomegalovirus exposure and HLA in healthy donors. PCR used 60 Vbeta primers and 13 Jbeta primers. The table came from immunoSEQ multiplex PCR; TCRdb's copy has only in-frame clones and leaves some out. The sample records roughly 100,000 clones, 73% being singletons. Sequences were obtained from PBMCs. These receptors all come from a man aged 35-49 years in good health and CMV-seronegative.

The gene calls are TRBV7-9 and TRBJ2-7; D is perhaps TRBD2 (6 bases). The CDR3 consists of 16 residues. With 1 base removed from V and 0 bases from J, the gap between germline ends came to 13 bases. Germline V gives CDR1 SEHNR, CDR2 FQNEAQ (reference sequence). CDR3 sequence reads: CASSLGTTGGSYEQYF. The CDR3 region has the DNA TGTGCCAGCAGCTTAGGGACCACCGGGGGCTCCTACGAGCAGTACTTC. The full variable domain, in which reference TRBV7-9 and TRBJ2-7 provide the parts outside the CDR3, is DTGVSQNPRHKITKRGQNVTFRCDPISEHNRLYWYRQTLGQGPEFLTYFQNEAQLEKSRLLSDRFSAERPKGSFSTLEIQRTEQGDSAMYLCASSLGTTGGSYEQYFGPGTRLTVT.

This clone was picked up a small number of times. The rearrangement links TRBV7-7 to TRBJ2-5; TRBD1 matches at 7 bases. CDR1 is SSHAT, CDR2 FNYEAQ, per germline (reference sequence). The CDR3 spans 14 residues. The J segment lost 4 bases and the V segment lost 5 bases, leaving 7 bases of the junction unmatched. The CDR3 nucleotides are TGTGCCAGCAGCGCTGGACAGGACGGAGAGACCCAGTACTTC. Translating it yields CASSAGQDGETQYF.

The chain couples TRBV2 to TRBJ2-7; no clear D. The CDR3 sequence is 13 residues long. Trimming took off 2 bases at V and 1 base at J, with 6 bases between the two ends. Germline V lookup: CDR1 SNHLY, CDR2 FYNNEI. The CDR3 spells CASSELWSYEQYF. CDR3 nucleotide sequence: TGTGCCAGCAGTGAACTATGGTCCTACGAGCAGTACTTC.

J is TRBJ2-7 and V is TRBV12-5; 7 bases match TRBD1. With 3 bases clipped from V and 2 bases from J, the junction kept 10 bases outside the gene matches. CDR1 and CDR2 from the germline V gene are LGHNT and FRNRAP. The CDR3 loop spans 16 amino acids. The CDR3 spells CASGFTGDWPTYEQYF. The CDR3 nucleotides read TGTGCTAGTGGTTTTACAGGGGATTGGCCCACCTACGAGCAGTACTTC.

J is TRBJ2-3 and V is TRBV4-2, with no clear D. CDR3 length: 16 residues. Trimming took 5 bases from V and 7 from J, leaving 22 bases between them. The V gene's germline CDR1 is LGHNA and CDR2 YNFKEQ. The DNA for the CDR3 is TGTGCCAGCAGCGTGAGTCCCTATTCCACCCCACATACGCAGTATTTT. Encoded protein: CASSVSPYSTPHTQYF.

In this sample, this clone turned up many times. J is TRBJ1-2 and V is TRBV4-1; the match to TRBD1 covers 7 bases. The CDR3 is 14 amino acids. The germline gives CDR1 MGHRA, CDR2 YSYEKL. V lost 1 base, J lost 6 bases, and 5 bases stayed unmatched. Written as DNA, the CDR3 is TGCGCCAGCAGCCAAGTACAGGGGCCAGATGGCTACACCTTC. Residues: CASSQVQGPDGYTF.

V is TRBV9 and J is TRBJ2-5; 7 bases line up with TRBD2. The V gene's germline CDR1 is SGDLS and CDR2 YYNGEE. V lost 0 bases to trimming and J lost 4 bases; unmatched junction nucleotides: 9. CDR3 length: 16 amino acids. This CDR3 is CASSVVTGGTPETQYF. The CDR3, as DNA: TGTGCCAGCAGCGTAGTTACGGGGGGAACGCCAGAGACCCAGTACTTC.

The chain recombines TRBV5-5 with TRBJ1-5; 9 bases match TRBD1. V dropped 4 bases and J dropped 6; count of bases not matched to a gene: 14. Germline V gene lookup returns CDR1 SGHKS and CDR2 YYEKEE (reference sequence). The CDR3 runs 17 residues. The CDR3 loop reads CASSGGTGSGAIQPQHF. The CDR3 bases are TGTGCCAGCAGCGGAGGGACAGGGAGCGGGGCTATTCAGCCCCAGCATTTT.

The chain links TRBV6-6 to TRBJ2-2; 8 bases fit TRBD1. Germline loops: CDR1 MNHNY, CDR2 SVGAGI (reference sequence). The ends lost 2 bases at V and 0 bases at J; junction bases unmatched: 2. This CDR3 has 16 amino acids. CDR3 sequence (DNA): TGTGCCAGCAGTTACCTGACAGGGGCGAACACCGGGGAGCTGTTTTTT. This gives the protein CASSYLTGANTGELFF.

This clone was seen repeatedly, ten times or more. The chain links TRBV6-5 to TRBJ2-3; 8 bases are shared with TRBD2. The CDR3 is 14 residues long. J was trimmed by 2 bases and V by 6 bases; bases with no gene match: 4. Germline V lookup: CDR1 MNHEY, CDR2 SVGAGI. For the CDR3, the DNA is TGTGCCAGCAGACGGGGGGGTCTCACAGATACGCAGTATTTT. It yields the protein CASRRGGLTDTQYF.

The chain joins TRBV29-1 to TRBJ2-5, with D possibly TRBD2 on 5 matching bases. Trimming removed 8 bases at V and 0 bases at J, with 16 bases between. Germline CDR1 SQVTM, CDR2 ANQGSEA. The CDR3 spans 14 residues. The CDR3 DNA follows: TGCAGCCACACCCGGGAAGCGTACCAAGAGACCCAGTACTTC. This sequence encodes CSHTREAYQETQYF.

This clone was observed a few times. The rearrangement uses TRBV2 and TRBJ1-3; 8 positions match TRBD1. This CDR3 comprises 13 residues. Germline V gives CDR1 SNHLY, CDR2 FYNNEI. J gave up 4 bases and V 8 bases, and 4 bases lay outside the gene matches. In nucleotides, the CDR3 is TGTGCCAGCGGACAGGGTAGGGGAAACACCATATATTTT. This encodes CASGQGRGNTIYF.

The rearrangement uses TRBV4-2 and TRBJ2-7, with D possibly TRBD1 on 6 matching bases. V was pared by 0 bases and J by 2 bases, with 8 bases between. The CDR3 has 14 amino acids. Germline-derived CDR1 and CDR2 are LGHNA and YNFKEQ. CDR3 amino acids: CASSQDTGPYEQYF. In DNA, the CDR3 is TGTGCCAGCAGCCAAGATACAGGGCCCTACGAGCAGTACTTC.